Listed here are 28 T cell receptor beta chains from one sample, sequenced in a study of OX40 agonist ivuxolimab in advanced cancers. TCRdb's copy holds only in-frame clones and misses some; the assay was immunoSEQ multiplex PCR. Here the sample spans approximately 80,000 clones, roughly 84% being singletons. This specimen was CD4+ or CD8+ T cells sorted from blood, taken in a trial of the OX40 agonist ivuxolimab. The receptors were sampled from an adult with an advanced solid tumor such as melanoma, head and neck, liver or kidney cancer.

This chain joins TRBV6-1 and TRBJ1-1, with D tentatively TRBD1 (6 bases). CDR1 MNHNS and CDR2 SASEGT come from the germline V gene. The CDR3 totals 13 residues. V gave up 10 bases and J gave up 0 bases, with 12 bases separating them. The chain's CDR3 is CATSGTMNTEAFF. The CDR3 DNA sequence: TGTGCCACCTCCGGGACAATGAACACTGAAGCTTTCTTT.

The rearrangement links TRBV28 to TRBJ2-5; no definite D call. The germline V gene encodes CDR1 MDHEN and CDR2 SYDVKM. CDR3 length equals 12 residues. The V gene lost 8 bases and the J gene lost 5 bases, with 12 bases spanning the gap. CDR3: CASRSRTETQYF. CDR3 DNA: TGTGCCAGCCGATCTAGAACTGAGACCCAGTACTTC.

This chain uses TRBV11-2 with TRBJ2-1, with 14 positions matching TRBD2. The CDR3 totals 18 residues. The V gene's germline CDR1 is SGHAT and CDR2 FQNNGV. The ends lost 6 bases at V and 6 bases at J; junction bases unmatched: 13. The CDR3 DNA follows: TGTGCCAGCAGTGTCGTGAGGACTAGCGGGAGGACTGGCAATGAGCAGTTCTTC. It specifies CASSVVRTSGRTGNEQFF.

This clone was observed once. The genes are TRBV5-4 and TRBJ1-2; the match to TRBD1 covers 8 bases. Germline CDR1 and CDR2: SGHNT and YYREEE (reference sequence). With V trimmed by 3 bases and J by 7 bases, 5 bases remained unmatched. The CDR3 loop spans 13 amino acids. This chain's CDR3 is CASSSSGQVGYTF. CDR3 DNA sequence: TGTGCCAGCAGCTCTTCGGGACAGGTTGGCTACACCTTC.

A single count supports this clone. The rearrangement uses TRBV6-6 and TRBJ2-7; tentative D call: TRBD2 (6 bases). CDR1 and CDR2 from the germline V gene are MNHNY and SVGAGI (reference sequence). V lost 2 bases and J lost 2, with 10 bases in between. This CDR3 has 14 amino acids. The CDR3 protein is CASSYEGGPYEQYF. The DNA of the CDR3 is TGTGCCAGCAGTTACGAGGGAGGCCCCTACGAGCAGTACTTC.

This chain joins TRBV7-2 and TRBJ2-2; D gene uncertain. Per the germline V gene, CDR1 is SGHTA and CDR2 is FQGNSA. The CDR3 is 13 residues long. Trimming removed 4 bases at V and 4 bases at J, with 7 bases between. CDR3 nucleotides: TGTGCCAGCAGCTGGGGTCGCACCGGGGAGCTGTTTTTT. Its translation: CASSWGRTGELFF. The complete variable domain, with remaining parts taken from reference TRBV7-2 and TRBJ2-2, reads GAGVSQSPSNKVTEKGKDVELRCDPISGHTALYWYRQSLGQGLEFLIYFQGNSAPDKSGLPSDRFSAERTGGSVSTLTIQRTQQEDSAVYLCASSWGRTGELFFGEGSRLTVL.

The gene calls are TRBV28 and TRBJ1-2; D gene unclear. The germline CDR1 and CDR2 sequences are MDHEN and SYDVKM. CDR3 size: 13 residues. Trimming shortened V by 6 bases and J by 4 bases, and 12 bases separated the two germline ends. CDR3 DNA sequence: TGTGCCAGCAGGACCCCCGGTGGCTATGGCTACACCTTC. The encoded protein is CASRTPGGYGYTF.

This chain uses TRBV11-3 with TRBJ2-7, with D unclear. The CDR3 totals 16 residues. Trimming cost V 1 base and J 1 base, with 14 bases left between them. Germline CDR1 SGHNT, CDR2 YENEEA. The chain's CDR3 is CASSLGGSPLSYEQYF. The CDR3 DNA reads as TGTGCCAGCAGCTTAGGTGGGTCACCTCTATCCTACGAGCAGTACTTC.

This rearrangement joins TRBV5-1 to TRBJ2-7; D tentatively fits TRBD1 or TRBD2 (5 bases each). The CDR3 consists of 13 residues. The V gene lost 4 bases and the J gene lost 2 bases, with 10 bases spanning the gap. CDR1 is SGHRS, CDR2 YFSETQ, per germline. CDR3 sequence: CASSLQGPYEQYF. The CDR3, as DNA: TGCGCCAGCAGCCTCCAGGGACCCTACGAGCAGTACTTC.

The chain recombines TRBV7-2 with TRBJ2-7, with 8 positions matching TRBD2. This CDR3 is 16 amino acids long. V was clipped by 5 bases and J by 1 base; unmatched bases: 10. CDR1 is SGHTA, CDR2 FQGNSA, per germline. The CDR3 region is CASSRRSGGTSYEQYF. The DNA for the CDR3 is TGTGCCAGCAGCCGGCGGAGCGGGGGAACTTCCTACGAGCAGTACTTC. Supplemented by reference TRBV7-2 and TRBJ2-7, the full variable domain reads GAGVSQSPSNKVTEKGKDVELRCDPISGHTALYWYRQSLGQGLEFLIYFQGNSAPDKSGLPSDRFSAERTGGSVSTLTIQRTQQEDSAVYLCASSRRSGGTSYEQYFGPGTRLTVT.

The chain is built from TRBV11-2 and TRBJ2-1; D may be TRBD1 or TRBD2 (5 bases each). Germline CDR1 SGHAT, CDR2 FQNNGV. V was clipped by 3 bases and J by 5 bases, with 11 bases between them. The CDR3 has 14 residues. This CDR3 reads CASSLAGSNNEQFF. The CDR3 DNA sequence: TGTGCCAGCAGCTTGGCAGGGAGTAACAATGAGCAGTTCTTC.

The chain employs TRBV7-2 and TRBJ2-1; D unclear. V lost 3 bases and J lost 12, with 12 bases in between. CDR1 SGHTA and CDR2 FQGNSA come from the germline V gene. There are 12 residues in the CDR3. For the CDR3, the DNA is TGTGCCAGCAGCTTGGGATTTTCCCTGCAGTTCTTC. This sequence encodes CASSLGFSLQFF. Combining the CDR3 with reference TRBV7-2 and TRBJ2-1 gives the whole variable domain GAGVSQSPSNKVTEKGKDVELRCDPISGHTALYWYRQSLGQGLEFLIYFQGNSAPDKSGLPSDRFSAERTGGSVSTLTIQRTQQEDSAVYLCASSLGFSLQFFGPGTRLTVL.

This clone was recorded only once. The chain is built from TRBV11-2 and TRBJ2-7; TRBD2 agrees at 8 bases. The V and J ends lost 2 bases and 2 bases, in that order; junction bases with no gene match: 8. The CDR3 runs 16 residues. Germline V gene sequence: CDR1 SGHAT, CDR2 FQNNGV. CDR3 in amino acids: CASSLNGAGVPYEQYF. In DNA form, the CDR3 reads TGTGCCAGCAGCTTAAATGGAGCGGGGGTCCCCTACGAGCAGTACTTC.

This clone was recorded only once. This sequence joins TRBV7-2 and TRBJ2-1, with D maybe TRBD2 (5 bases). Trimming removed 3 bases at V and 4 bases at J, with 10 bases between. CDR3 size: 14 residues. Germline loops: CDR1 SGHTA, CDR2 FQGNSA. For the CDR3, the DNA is TGTGCCAGCAGCTTGGCGGGTCAATACAATGAGCAGTTCTTC. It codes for CASSLAGQYNEQFF.

This CDR3 reads CASSQEASYSNQPQHF. The CDR3 DNA sequence: TGCGCCAGCAGTCAAGAGGCGAGTTATAGCAATCAGCCCCAGCATTTT. V usage is TRBV23-1 and J usage is TRBJ1-5; no definite D call. TRBV23-1 is classed as an ORF, of uncertain function. Trimming removed 2 bases at V and 0 bases at J, with 11 bases between. This CDR3 is built from 16 residues.

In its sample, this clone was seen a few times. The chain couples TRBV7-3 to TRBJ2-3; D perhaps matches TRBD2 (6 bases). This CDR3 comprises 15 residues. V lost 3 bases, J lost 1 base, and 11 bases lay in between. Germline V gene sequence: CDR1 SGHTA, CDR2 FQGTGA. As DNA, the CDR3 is TGTGCCAGCAGCTTTGGGGGGATCGGCACAGATACGCAGTATTTT. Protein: CASSFGGIGTDTQYF.

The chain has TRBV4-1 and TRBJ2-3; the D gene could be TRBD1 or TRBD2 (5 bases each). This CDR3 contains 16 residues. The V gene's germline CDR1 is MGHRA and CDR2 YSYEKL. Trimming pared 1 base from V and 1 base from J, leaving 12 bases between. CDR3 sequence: CASSQARGSGTDTQYF. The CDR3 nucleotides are TGCGCCAGCAGCCAAGCGAGGGGAAGCGGCACAGATACGCAGTATTTT.

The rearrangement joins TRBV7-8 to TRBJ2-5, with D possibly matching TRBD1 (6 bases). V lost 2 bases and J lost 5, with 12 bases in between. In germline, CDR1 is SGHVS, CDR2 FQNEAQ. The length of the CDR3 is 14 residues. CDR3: CASSLLPGEETQYF. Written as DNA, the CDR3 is TGTGCCAGCAGCTTACTACCAGGGGAGGAGACCCAGTACTTC.

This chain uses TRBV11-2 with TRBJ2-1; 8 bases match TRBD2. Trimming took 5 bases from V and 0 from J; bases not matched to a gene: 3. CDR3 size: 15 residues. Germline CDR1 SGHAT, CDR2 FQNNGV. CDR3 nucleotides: TGTGCCAGCAGCACAACTAGCGGCTCCTACAATGAGCAGTTCTTC. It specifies CASSTTSGSYNEQFF.

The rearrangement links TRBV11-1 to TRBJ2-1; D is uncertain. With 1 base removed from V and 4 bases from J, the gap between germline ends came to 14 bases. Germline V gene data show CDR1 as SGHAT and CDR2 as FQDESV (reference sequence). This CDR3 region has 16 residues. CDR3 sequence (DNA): TGTGCCAGCAGCTTAGAGGGTTTGGTTGGATACAATGAGCAGTTCTTC. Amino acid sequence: CASSLEGLVGYNEQFF.

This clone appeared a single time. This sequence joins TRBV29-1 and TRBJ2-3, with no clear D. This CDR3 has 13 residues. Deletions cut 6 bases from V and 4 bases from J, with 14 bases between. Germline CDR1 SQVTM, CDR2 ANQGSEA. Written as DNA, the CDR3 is TGCAGCGTCGACCAAGAAGGAGCAGATACGCAGTATTTT. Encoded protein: CSVDQEGADTQYF.

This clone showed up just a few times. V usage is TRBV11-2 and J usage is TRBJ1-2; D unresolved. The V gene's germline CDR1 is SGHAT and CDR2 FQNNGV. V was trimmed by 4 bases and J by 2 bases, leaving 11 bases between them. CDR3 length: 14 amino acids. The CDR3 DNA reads TGTGCCAGCAGCTCAATAACAAGAAACTATGGCTACACCTTC. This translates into CASSSITRNYGYTF.

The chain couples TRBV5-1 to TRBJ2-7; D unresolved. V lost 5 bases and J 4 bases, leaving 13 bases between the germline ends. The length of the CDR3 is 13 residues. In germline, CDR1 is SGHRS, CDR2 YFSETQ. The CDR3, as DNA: TGCGCCAGCAGTCAGGTAGGGATTTACGAGCAGTACTTC. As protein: CASSQVGIYEQYF.

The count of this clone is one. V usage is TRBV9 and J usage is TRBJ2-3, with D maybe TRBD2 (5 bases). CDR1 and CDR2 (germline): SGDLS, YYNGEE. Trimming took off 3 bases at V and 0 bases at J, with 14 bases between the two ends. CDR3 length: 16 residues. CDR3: CASSAYPGESTDTQYF. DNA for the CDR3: TGTGCCAGCAGCGCCTACCCCGGGGAGAGCACAGATACGCAGTATTTT.

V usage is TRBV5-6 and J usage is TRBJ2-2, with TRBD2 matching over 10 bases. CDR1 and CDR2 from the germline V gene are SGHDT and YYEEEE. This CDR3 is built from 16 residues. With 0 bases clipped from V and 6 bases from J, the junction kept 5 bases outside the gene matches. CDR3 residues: CASSLGGLAGAGELFF. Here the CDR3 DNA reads TGTGCCAGCAGCTTGGGTGGGCTAGCGGGAGCCGGGGAGCTGTTTTTT.

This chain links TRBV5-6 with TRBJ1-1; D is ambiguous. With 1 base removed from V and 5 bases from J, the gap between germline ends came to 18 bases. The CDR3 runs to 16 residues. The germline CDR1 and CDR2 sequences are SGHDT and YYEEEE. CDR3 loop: CASSLLPGDGETEAFF. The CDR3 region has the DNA TGTGCCAGCAGCTTGCTCCCCGGGGATGGAGAAACTGAAGCTTTCTTT.

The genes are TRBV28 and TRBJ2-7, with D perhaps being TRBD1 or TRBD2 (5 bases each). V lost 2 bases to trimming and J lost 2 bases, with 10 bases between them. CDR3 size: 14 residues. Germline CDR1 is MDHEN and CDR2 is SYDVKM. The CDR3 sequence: CASSLPGRAYEQYF. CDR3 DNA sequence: TGTGCCAGCAGTTTACCGGGACGGGCCTACGAGCAGTACTTC. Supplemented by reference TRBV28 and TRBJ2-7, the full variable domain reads DVKVTQSSRYLVKRTGEKVFLECVQDMDHENMFWYRQDPGLGLRLIYFSYDVKMKEKGDIPEGYSVSREKKERFSLILESASTNQTSMYLCASSLPGRAYEQYFGPGTRLTVT.

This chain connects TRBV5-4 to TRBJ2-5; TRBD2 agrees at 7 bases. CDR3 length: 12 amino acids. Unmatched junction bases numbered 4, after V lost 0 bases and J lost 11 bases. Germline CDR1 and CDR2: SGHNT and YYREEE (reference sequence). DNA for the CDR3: TGTGCCAGCAGCTTGGCGGGAGGAGAGCAGTACTTC. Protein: CASSLAGGEQYF.